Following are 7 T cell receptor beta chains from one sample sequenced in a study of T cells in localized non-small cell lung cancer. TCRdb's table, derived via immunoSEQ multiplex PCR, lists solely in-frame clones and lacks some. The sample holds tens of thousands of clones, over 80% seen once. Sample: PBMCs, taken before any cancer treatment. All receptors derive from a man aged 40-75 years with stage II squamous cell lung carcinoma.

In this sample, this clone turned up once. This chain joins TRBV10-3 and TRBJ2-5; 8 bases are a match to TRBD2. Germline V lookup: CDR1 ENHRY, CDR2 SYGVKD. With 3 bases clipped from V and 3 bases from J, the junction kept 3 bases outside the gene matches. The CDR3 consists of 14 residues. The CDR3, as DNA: TGTGCCATCAGTGAATTGGGACTAGAAGAGACCCAGTACTTC. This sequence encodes CAISELGLEETQYF.

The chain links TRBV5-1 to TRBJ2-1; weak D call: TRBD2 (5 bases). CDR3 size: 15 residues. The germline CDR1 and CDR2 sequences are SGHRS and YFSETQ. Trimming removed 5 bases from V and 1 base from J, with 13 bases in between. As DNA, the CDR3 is TGCGCCAGCAGTGTCTACCCGGGATCCTACAATGAGCAGTTCTTC. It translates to CASSVYPGSYNEQFF.

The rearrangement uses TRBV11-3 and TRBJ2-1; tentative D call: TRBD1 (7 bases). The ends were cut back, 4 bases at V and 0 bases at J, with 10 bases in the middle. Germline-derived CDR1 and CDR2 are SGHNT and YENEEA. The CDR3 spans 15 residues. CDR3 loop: CASSSGGSSYNEQFF. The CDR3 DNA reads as TGTGCCAGCAGCTCAGGGGGGAGCTCCTACAATGAGCAGTTCTTC.

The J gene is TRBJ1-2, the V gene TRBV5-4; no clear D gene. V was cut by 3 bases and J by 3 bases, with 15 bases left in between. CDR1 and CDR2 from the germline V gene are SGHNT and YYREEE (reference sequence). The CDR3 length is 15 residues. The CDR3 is CASSSGLDLYYGYTF. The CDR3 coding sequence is TGTGCCAGCAGCTCTGGGCTTGACCTATACTATGGCTACACCTTC.

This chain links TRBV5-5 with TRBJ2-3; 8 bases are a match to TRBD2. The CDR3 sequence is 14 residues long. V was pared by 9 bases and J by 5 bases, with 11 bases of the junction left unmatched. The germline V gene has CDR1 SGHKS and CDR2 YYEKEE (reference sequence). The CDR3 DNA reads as TGTGCCACCCAGAACGGGGGGGCGGGAGATACGCAGTATTTT. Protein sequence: CATQNGGAGDTQYF.

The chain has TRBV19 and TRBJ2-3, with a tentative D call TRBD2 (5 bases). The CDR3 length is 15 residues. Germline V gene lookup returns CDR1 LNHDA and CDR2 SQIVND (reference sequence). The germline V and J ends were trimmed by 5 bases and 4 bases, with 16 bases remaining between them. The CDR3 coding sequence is TGTGCCAGTAGTGTGGACTTCCTGACCTCAGATACGCAGTATTTT. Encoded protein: CASSVDFLTSDTQYF.

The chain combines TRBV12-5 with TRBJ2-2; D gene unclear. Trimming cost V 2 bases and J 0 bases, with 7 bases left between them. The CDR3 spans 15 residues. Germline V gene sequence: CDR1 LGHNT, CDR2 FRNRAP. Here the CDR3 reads CASGLKAANTGELFF. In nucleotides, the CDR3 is TGTGCTAGTGGTTTGAAAGCCGCGAACACCGGGGAGCTGTTTTTT.